What follows is one T cell receptor beta chain and its context. With 0 bases removed from V and 0 bases from J, the gap between germline ends came to 8 bases. The CDR3 has 15 residues. The germline V gene encodes CDR1 SGHTS and CDR2 YDEGEE. This entry is derived from a study of T cell changes during pregnancy in multiple sclerosis. Assay: immunoSEQ multiplex PCR; the TCRdb copy retains only in-frame clones and omits some. The sample consists of tens of thousands of clones, just over 90% of them appearing once. The V call is TRBV5-8, the J call TRBJ2-3; D may be TRBD2 (5 bases). The sequence derives from a female donor in good health, enrolled as a control in a pregnancy study. Sample: peripheral blood, taken in the second trimester of pregnancy. The CDR3 bases are TGTGCCAGCAGCTTGGCCCTAGCTAGCACAGATACGCAGTATTTT. It encodes CASSLALASTDTQYF.